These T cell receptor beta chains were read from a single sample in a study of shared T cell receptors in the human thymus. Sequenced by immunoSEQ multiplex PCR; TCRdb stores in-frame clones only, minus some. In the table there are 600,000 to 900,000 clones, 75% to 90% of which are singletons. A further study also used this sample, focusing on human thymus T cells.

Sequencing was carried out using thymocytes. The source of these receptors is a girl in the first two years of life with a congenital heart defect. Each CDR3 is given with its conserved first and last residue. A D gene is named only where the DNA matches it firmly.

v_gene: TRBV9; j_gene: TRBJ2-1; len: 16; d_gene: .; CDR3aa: CASSVTDRSCRHEQFF; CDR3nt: TGTGCCAGCAGCGTGACCGACAGGTCCTGTAGGCATGAGCAGTTCTTC
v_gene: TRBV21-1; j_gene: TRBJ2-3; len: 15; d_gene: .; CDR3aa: CASSKVGTSTDTQYF; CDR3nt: TGTGCCAGCAGCAAAGTGGGGACTAGCACAGATACGCAGTATTTT
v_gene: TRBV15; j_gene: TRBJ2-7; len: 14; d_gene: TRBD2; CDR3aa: CATSRAGGVPEQYF; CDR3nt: TGTGCCACCAGCAGAGCCGGGGGGGTTCCCGAGCAGTACTTC
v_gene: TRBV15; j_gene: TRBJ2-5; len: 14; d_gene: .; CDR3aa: CATSRMWSKKTQYF; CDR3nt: TGTGCCACCAGCAGAATGTGGAGCAAGAAGACCCAGTACTTC
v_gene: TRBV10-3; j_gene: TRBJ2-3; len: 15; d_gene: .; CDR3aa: CAISESAGSHDTQYF; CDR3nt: TGTGCCATCAGTGAGTCAGCAGGCAGCCACGATACGCAGTATTTT
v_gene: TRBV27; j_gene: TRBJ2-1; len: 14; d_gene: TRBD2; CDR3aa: CATILAGRYNEQFF; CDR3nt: TGTGCCACCATCTTAGCGGGGCGATACAATGAGCAGTTCTTC
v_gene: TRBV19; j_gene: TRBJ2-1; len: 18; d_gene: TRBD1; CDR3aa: CASSSPSPGQGSYNEQFF; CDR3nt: TGTGCCAGTAGTTCACCCTCACCGGGACAGGGGTCGTACAATGAGCAGTTCTTC
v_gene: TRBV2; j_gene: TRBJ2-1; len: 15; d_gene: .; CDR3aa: CASSEAPQGGNEQFF; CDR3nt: TGTGCCAGCAGTGAAGCGCCGCAGGGGGGTAATGAGCAGTTCTTC
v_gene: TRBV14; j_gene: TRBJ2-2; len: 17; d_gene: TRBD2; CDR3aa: CASSTPGLAGRAGELFF; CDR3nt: TGTGCCAGCAGCACGCCGGGACTAGCGGGGAGGGCCGGGGAGCTGTTTTTT
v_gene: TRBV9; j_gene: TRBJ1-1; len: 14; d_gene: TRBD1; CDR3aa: CASSVRDRRSEAFF; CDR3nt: TGTGCCAGCAGCGTAAGGGACAGAAGATCTGAAGCTTTCTTT
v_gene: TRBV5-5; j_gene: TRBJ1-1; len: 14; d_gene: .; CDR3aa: CASSLVAVNTEAFF; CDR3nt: TGTGCCAGCAGCTTGGTTGCGGTGAACACTGAAGCTTTCTTT
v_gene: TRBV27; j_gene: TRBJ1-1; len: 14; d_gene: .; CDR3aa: CASSFALEGTEAFF; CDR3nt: TGTGCCAGCAGTTTCGCCCTGGAGGGGACTGAAGCTTTCTTT
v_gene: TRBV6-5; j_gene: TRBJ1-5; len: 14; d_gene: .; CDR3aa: CASRQGEGNQPQHF; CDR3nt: TGTGCCAGCAGACAGGGAGAGGGCAATCAGCCCCAGCATTTT
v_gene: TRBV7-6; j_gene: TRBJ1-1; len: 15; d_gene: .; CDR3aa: CASSSGGAANTEAFF; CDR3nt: TGTGCCAGCAGCTCCGGTGGGGCGGCGAACACTGAAGCTTTCTTT
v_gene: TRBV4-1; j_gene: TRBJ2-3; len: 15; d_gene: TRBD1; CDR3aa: CASSYRDRHTDTQYF; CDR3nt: TGCGCCAGCAGCTACCGGGACAGACACACAGATACGCAGTATTTT
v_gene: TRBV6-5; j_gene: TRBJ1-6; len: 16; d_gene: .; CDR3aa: CASSYLRQPDNSPLHF; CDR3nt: TGTGCCAGCAGTTACCTTCGACAGCCTGATAATTCACCCCTCCACTTT
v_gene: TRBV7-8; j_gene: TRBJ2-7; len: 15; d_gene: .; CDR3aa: CASSLARAPSYEQYF; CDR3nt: TGTGCCAGCAGCTTAGCGCGAGCCCCCTCCTACGAGCAGTACTTC
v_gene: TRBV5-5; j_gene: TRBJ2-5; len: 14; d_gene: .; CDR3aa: CASTWSPGRETQYF; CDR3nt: TGTGCCAGCACCTGGAGCCCAGGGAGGGAGACCCAGTACTTC
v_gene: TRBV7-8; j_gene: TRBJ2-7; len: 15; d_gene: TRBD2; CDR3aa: CASRLERTSEKKQYF; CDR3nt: TGTGCCAGCAGATTAGAGAGGACTAGCGAAAAGAAGCAGTACTTC
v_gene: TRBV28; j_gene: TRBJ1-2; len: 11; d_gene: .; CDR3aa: CASSFSGADTF; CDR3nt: TGTGCCAGCAGTTTCTCAGGGGCAGACACCTTC
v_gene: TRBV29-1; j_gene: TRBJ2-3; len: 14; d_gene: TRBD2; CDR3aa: CSAKGGGGTDTQYF; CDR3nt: TGCAGCGCCAAGGGCGGGGGAGGGACAGATACGCAGTATTTT
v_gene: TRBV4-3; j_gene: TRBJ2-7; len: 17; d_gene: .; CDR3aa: CASSQDYRRLSSYEQYF; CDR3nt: TGCGCCAGCAGCCAAGATTACAGGAGACTCAGCTCCTACGAGCAGTACTTC